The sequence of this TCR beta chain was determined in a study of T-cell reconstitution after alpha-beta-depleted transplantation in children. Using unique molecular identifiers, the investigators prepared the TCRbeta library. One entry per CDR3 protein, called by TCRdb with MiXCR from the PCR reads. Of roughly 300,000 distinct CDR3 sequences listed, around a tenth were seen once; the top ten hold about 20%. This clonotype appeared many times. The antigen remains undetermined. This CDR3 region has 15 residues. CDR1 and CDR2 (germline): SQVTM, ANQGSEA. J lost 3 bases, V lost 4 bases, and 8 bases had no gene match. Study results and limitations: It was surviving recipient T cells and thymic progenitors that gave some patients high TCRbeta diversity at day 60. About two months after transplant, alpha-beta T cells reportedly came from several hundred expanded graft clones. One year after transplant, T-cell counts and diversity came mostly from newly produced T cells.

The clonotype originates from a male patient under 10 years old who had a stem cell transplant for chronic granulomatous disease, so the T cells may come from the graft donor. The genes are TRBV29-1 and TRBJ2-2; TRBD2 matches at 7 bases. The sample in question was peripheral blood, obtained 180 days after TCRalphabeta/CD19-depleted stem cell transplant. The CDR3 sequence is CSVVSGNSDTGELFF. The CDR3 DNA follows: TGCAGCGTTGTGAGCGGGAATTCAGACACCGGGGAGCTGTTTTTT.